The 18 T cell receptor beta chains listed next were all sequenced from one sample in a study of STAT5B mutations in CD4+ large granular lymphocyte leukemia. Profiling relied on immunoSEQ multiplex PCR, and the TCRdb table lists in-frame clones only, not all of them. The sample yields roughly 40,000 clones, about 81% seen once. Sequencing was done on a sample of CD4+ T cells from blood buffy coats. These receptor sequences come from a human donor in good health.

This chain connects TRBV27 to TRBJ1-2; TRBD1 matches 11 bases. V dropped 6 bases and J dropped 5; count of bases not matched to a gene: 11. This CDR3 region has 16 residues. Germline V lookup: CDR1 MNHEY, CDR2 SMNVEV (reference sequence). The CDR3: CASSQYWTGGSYGYTF. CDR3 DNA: TGTGCCAGCAGCCAATACTGGACAGGGGGCTCTTATGGCTACACCTTC.

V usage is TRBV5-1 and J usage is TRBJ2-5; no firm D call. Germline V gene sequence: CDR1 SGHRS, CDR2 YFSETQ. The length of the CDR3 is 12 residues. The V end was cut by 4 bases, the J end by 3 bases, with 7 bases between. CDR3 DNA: TGCGCCAGCAGCCCGCTCGAAGAGACCCAGTACTTC. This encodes CASSPLEETQYF.

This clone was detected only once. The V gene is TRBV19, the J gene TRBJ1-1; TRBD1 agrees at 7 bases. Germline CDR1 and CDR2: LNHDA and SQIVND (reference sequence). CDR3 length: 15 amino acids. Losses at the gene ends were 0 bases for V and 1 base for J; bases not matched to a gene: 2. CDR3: CASSIEGTENTEAFF. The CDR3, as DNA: TGTGCCAGTAGTATAGAAGGGACAGAGAACACTGAAGCTTTCTTT.

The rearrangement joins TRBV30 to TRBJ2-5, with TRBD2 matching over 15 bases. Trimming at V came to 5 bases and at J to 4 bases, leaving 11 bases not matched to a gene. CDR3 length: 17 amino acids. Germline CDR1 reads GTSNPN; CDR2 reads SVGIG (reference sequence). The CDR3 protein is CAWHPGLAGGTGETQYF. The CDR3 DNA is TGTGCCTGGCATCCCGGACTAGCGGGGGGGACGGGAGAGACCCAGTACTTC.

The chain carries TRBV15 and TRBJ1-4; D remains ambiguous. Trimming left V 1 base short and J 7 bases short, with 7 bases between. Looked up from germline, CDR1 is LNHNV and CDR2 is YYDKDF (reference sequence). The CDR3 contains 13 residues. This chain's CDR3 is CATSRGDSEKLFF. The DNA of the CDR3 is TGTGCCACCAGCAGAGGTGATTCTGAAAAACTGTTTTTT.

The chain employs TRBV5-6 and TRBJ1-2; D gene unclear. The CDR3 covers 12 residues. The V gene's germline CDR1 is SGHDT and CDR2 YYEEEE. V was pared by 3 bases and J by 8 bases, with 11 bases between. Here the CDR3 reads CASSYRVEGYTF. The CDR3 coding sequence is TGTGCCAGCAGCTATCGGGTAGAGGGCTACACCTTC.

CDR3 coding DNA: TGCGCCAGCAGCTTGGGCGGTCCTTATAGCAATCAGCCCCAGCATTTT. Protein: CASSLGGPYSNQPQHF. The chain has TRBV5-1 and TRBJ1-5; no clear D. V was clipped by 0 bases and J by 0 bases, with 10 bases between them. The CDR3 runs to 16 residues. The germline V gene encodes CDR1 SGHRS and CDR2 YFSETQ. Drawing the rest from reference TRBV5-1 and TRBJ1-5, the complete variable domain is KAGVTQTPRYLIKTRGQQVTLSCSPISGHRSVSWYQQTPGQGLQFLFEYFSETQRNKGNFPGRFSGRQFSNSRSEMNVSTLELGDSALYLCASSLGGPYSNQPQHFGDGTRLSIL.

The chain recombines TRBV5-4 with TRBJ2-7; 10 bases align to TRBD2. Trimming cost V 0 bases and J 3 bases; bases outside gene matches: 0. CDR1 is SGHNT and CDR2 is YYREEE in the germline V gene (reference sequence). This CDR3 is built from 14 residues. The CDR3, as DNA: TGTGCCAGCAGCTTGGCTAGCGGGAGCTACGAGCAGTACTTC. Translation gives CASSLASGSYEQYF.

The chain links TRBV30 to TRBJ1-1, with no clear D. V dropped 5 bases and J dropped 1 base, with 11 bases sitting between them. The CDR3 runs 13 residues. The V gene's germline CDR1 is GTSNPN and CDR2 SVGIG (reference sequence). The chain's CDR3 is CAWERTGNTEAFF. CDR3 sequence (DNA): TGTGCCTGGGAAAGGACTGGGAACACTGAAGCTTTCTTT.

In DNA, the CDR3 is TGTGCCAGCAGTGTCGCAGTAGTGAATGAAAAACTGTTTTTT. It specifies CASSVAVVNEKLFF. The chain joins TRBV6-1 to TRBJ1-4, with no clear D. The V gene's germline CDR1 is MNHNS and CDR2 SASEGT. With 4 bases removed from V and 5 bases from J, the gap between germline ends came to 11 bases. The CDR3 is 14 residues long.

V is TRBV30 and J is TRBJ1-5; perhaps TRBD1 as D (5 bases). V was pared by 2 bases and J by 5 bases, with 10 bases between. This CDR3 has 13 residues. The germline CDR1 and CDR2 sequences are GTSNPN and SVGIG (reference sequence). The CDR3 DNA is TGTGCCTGGAGTAGACAGTCTGATCAGCCCCAGCATTTT. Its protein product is CAWSRQSDQPQHF.

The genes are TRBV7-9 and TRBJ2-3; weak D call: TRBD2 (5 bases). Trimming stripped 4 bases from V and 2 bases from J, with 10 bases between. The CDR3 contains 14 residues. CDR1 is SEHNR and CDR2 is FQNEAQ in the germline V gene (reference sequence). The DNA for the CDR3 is TGTGCCAGCAGCTACAACGACTACACAGATACGCAGTATTTT. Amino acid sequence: CASSYNDYTDTQYF. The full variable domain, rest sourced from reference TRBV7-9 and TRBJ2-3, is DTGVSQNPRHKITKRGQNVTFRCDPISEHNRLYWYRQTLGQGPEFLTYFQNEAQLEKSRLLSDRFSAERPKGSFSTLEIQRTEQGDSAMYLCASSYNDYTDTQYFGPGTRLTVL.

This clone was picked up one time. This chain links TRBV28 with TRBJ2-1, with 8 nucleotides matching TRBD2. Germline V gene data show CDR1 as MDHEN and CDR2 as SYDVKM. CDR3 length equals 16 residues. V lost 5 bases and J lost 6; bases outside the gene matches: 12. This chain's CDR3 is CASSTWTSSDANEQFF. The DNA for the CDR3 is TGTGCCAGCAGTACCTGGACTAGCTCGGACGCCAATGAGCAGTTCTTC.

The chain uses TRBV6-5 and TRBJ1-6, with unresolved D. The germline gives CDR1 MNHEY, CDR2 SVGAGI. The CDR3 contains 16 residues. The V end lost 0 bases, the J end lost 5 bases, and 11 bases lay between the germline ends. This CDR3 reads CASSYSNSLNNSPLHF. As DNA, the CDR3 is TGTGCCAGCAGTTACTCGAACAGCCTTAATAATTCACCCCTCCACTTT.

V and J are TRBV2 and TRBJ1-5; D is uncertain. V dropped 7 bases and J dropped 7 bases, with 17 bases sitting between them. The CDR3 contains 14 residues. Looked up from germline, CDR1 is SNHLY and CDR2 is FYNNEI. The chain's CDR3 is CASKGLTEEQPQHF. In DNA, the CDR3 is TGTGCCAGCAAGGGTTTGACGGAGGAGCAGCCCCAGCATTTT.

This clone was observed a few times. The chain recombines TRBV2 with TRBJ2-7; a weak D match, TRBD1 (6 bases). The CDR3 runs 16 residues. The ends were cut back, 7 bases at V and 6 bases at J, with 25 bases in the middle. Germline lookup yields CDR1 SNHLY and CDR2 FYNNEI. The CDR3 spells CASNGGGDIVWAEQYF. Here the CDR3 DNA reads TGTGCCAGCAATGGGGGTGGGGACATAGTATGGGCCGAGCAGTACTTC.

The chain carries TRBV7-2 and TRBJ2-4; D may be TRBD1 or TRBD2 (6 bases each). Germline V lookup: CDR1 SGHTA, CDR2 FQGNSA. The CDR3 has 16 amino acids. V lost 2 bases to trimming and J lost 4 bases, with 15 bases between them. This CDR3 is CASSLFAGTRKNIQYF. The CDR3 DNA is TGTGCCAGCAGCTTATTTGCGGGGACACGGAAAAACATTCAGTACTTC.

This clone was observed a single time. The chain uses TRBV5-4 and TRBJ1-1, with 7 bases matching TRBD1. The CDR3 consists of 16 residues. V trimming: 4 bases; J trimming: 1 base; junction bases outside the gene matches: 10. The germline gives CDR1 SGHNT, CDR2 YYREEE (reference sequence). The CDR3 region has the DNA TGTGCCAGCAGCACTCAGGGTGGGACAGCGAACACTGAAGCTTTCTTT. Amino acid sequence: CASSTQGGTANTEAFF. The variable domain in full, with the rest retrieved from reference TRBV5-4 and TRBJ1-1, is ETGVTQSPTHLIKTRGQQVTLRCSSQSGHNTVSWYQQALGQGPQFIFQYYREEENGRGNFPPRFSGLQFPNYSSELNVNALELDDSALYLCASSTQGGTANTEAFFGQGTRLTVV.